The 14 T cell receptor beta chains below were found in one sample sequenced in a study of T cell responses to AZD1222 COVID-19 vaccine. Assay: immunoSEQ multiplex PCR; the TCRdb copy retains only in-frame clones and omits some. In the table there are 99,000 or so clones, more than 75% of which are singletons. This sample comprised peripheral blood, obtained on day 0 of AZD1222 vaccination. The receptors originated from an adult in good health.

V gene TRBV9 combines with J gene TRBJ2-7; D is undetermined. Trimming took 4 bases from V and 4 from J, leaving 12 bases between them. The CDR3 spans 13 residues. CDR1 SGDLS and CDR2 YYNGEE come from the germline V gene. CDR3 residues: CASSPAPSYEQYF. In DNA, the CDR3 is TGTGCCAGCAGCCCGGCCCCTTCTTACGAGCAGTACTTC. Combining the CDR3 with reference TRBV9 and TRBJ2-7 gives the whole variable domain DSGVTQTPKHLITATGQRVTLRCSPRSGDLSVYWYQQSLDQGLQFLIQYYNGEERAKGNILERFSAQQFPDLHSELNLSSLELGDSALYFCASSPAPSYEQYFGPGTRLTVT.

The V gene is TRBV2, the J gene TRBJ2-1; D possibly uses TRBD1 or TRBD2 (5 bases each). Trimming stripped 6 bases from V and 0 bases from J, with 12 bases between. Germline CDR1 reads SNHLY; CDR2 reads FYNNEI. The CDR3 extends over 15 amino acids. The CDR3 nucleotides are TGTGCCAGCAGAGAGGGACGGGCCTCCTACAATGAGCAGTTCTTC. This sequence encodes CASREGRASYNEQFF.

The chain joins TRBV9 to TRBJ2-3; possibly TRBD1 or TRBD2 for D (6 bases each). CDR1 is SGDLS and CDR2 is YYNGEE in the germline V gene. Trimming left V 3 bases short and J 6 bases short, with 20 bases between. This CDR3 is built from 16 residues. CDR3 loop: CASSADSGGGLDTQYF. The CDR3 nucleotides read TGTGCCAGCAGCGCTGACAGTGGAGGGGGATTGGATACGCAGTATTTT.

The table lists this clone with a few counts. The chain combines TRBV28 with TRBJ2-3; D is possibly TRBD1 (5 bases). Germline V gene data show CDR1 as MDHEN and CDR2 as SYDVKM. This CDR3 spans 14 amino acids. Trimming took off 3 bases at V and 3 bases at J, with 10 bases between the two ends. CDR3 DNA: TGTGCCAGCAGTTTTTTATCAGGGACAGATACGCAGTATTTT. This gives the protein CASSFLSGTDTQYF.

The chain carries TRBV15 and TRBJ1-2; tentative D call: TRBD1 (5 bases). Germline CDR1 and CDR2: LNHNV and YYDKDF (reference sequence). The CDR3 is made up of 16 amino acids. V was pared by 4 bases and J by 1 base, with 16 bases between. The CDR3: CATSTGLGTYNYGYTF. CDR3 sequence (DNA): TGTGCCACCAGCACCGGTTTAGGGACCTATAACTATGGCTACACCTTC.

The chain uses TRBV18 and TRBJ1-5, with 7 positions matching TRBD1. Germline CDR1 KGHSH, CDR2 LQKENI. The CDR3 has 14 residues. Trimming removed 4 bases from V and 3 bases from J; junction bases left unmatched: 3. The CDR3 region has the DNA TGTGCCAGCTCACAGGGACAGAACAATCAGCCCCAGCATTTT. It codes for CASSQGQNNQPQHF.

This chain uses TRBV7-2 with TRBJ2-6; D uncertain. From germline, CDR1 is SGHTA and CDR2 FQGNSA. The CDR3 extends over 15 amino acids. The V end was cut by 5 bases, the J end by 4 bases, with 12 bases between. CDR3 sequence (DNA): TGTGCCAGCAGCCCATGGCAAGGGGGGGCCAACGTCCTGACTTTC. Protein sequence: CASSPWQGGANVLTF.

This clone was counted a few times. This rearrangement joins TRBV7-3 to TRBJ2-2; unclear D gene. Per the germline V gene, CDR1 is SGHTA and CDR2 is FQGTGA. The CDR3 has 14 residues. The V gene lost 0 bases and the J gene lost 4 bases, with 6 bases spanning the gap. This CDR3 is CASSLTPGTGELFF. Here the CDR3 DNA reads TGTGCCAGCAGCTTAACGCCGGGCACCGGGGAGCTGTTTTTT.

The gene calls are TRBV7-9 and TRBJ1-5; maybe TRBD1 (6 bases). This CDR3 contains 15 residues. The V gene lost 6 bases and the J gene lost 3 bases, with 15 bases spanning the gap. Germline CDR1 reads SEHNR; CDR2 reads FQNEAQ (reference sequence). The CDR3 reads CASSEGQNSNQPQHF. The DNA for the CDR3 is TGTGCCAGCAGTGAAGGACAGAACTCCAATCAGCCCCAGCATTTT.

This clone was seen a handful of times. The chain joins TRBV2 to TRBJ1-5; TRBD1 might be the D (5 bases). CDR3 length: 14 residues. V lost 1 base, J lost 15 bases, and 19 bases lay in between. Germline V gene sequence: CDR1 SNHLY, CDR2 FYNNEI. Here the CDR3 reads CASSEGWTLGERHF. CDR3 nucleotides: TGTGCCAGCAGTGAAGGGTGGACCCTAGGGGAGCGGCATTTT.

The V and J genes are TRBV5-1 and TRBJ2-1; the D is unclear. The V end lost 1 base, the J end lost 4 bases, and 21 bases lay between the germline ends. The CDR3 contains 18 residues. In germline, CDR1 is SGHRS, CDR2 YFSETQ. The CDR3 DNA follows: TGCGCCAGCAGCTTGAGGGCGGCAGCCCCTACAATTTACAATGAGCAGTTCTTC. Residues: CASSLRAAAPTIYNEQFF.

There are a few counts of this clone. The chain carries TRBV2 and TRBJ2-5, with TRBD2 identical over 13 bases. V lost 2 bases to trimming and J lost 4 bases; unmatched junction nucleotides: 1. CDR3 length: 15 amino acids. The V gene's germline CDR1 is SNHLY and CDR2 FYNNEI. CDR3 sequence: CASSEWTSGRETQYF. CDR3 nucleotides: TGTGCCAGCAGTGAATGGACTAGCGGGAGAGAGACCCAGTACTTC.

The CDR3 spells CAWSVLTTGLGYTF. The CDR3 DNA follows: TGTGCCTGGAGTGTTCTGACCACTGGGCTTGGCTACACCTTC. The chain recombines TRBV30 with TRBJ1-2; no clear D. The CDR3 sequence is 14 residues long. With 0 bases removed from V and 7 bases from J, the gap between germline ends came to 15 bases. The V gene's germline CDR1 is GTSNPN and CDR2 SVGIG (reference sequence). Based on the CDR3 plus reference TRBV30 and TRBJ1-2, the full variable domain is SQTIHQWPATLVQPVGSPLSLECTVEGTSNPNLYWYRQAAGRGLQLLFYSVGIGQISSEVPQNLSASRPQDRQFILSSKKLLLSDSGFYLCAWSVLTTGLGYTFGSGTRLTVV.

V is TRBV5-1 and J is TRBJ2-1; 13 positions agree with TRBD2. CDR1 and CDR2 (germline): SGHRS, YFSETQ. This CDR3 has 16 amino acids. V shed 3 bases and J 8 bases; nucleotides not matched to a gene: 8. The CDR3 bases are TGCGCCAGCAGCTATCGGACTAGCGGGAGTCGGGATGAGCAGTTCTTC. Translated, it gives CASSYRTSGSRDEQFF. Complete variable domain (other parts from reference TRBV5-1 and TRBJ2-1): KAGVTQTPRYLIKTRGQQVTLSCSPISGHRSVSWYQQTPGQGLQFLFEYFSETQRNKGNFPGRFSGRQFSNSRSEMNVSTLELGDSALYLCASSYRTSGSRDEQFFGPGTRLTVL.